This T cell receptor (beta chain) was found in a study of blood T cell repertoires in COVID-19 (TCRdb year 2020). In terms of the full investigation: Samples from collaborators originated in the United States, Italy and Spain and spanned both the acute and convalescent phases of COVID-19. The material from the prospective study consisted of cDNA or gDNA derived from T cells, B-cell-depleted T cells, or PBMCs. Deeply sampled blood TCRbeta repertoires from subjects exposed to, actively infected with, or recovered from COVID-19 were included in the dataset. A freely available public database, intended as a resource for researchers studying the immune response to SARS-CoV-2, is where the repertoires were released. The samples were drawn from the first 160 participants of the ongoing ImmuneRACE study and from under 1,500 subjects provided by 6 global collaborators. A de-identified subject ID, COVID-19 status, age in years and sex were almost always included in the sample metadata. Where HLA class I and class II types were available, the types were taken from metadata supplied by the sample provider, not from assay-based typing. The study at large found these results: Clinical and demographic metadata were provided uncurated, with the amount varying by source and participant.

The germline V gene (reference sequence) yields MNHEY for CDR1 and SMNVEV for CDR2. Unmatched junction bases come to 3, with V trimmed by 5 bases and J by 0 bases. The CDR3 has 14 amino acids, counting the end cysteine and phenylalanine. Here the CDR3 DNA is all that survives: 42 bases in frame from base 1. Regarding this clone: Its recognized antigen is unknown. Per-nucleotide qualities are absent, and no much larger clonotype sits a single base away.

The collaborating institutions used their own protocols to collect whole blood in K2EDTA tubes. For TCRbeta analysis, collaborators shipped samples in one of three forms: frozen whole blood, isolated PBMCs, or DNA extracted from either of those sample types. TCRbeta CDR3 regions were amplified from genomic DNA using the immunoSEQ Assay, a bias-controlled multiplex PCR. For the original study's pipeline: Nucleated cell counts per sample were estimated from amplification of reference gene primers within the assay. To quantify the absolute abundance of each unique TCRbeta CDR3 rearrangement, sequence reads were collapsed and filtered. For each sample, productive Simpson clonality was calculated as the square root of Simpson's diversity index across productive rearrangements. In TCRdb, the immuneACCESS table is reduced to in-frame sequences with V and J assigned. These tables do not hold every clone; where another copy was compared, an unresolved V gene accounts for under half, and the others remain unexplained. The V and J calls and clone size come from that table; D and trimming were worked out from the DNA. This sample is represented by over 15,000 clones; roughly 80% of them were singletons. Under 35% of the sample goes to the ten largest clones.

This chain joins TRBV27 to TRBJ1-2; 7 central bases correspond to TRBD1. Sequenced sample: peripheral blood. This TCR was recovered from a man in his 70s with active or convalescent COVID-19. The CDR3 protein is CASSDRAPNYGYTF. The nucleotide sequence is given as TGTGCCAGCAGTGACAGGGCCCCTAACTATGGCTACACCTTC.